The clone carrying this T cell receptor (beta chain) was observed a handful of times. The antigen remains unidentified. Cells sorted as Tregs were CD4+, CD25+ and CD127-/low. After constant-region reverse-primer amplification, full-length variable regions underwent semi-nested PCR with Nested Universal Primer A. TCRdb itself ran the 5' RACE reads through MiXCR, one entry per CDR3 protein. The sample has a few thousand distinct CDR3 sequences; approximately 72% are singletons. Study conclusions and caveats: The larger cohort examined one V-J beta rearrangement, not whole repertoires.

This receptor was obtained from a female donor with breast cancer. Sequenced material: Tregs sorted from blood.

The CDR3 DNA is TGCGCCAGCAGTGAACAGGCCCTCCTCGAGCAGTACTTC. Amino acids: CASSEQALLEQYF. V usage is TRBV4-1 and J usage is TRBJ2-7; weak D call: TRBD1 (5 bases). This CDR3 spans 13 amino acids. Germline lookup yields CDR1 MGHRA and CDR2 YSYEKL. The V end lost 6 bases, the J end lost 6 bases, and 15 bases lay between the germline ends.